This is a list of T cell receptor beta chains from one sample in a study of CD8+ T cells in alopecia areata. The protocol was immunoSEQ multiplex PCR, while the TCRdb copy is restricted to in-frame clones and leaves out a portion. The sample includes some 220,000 clones, approximately 57% seen only once; the top ten take 1.6%. The source was CD4+ T cells sorted from blood, collected at week 4, from a patient treated with tofacitinib. The source is a human donor with alopecia areata. The CDR3 runs from the conserved cysteine through the conserved F or W. The D gene is left open where the match is weak. The listing skips clone size in some rows; elsewhere it reads once, few, many or a size class.

CDR3nt,CDR3aa,d_gene,abundance,j_gene,v_gene
TGTGCCAGCAGCCTGGTCAGCGATACGCAGTATTTT,CASSLVSDTQYF,-,-,TRBJ2-3,TRBV5-6
TGCAGCGTTGCGGGGGGCAACCACGAGCAGTACTTC,CSVAGGNHEQYF,-,-,TRBJ2-7,TRBV29-1
TGTGCCATCGCGAAGACAGGTTACAATGAGCAGTTCTTC,CAIAKTGYNEQFF,-,-,TRBJ2-1,TRBV10-3
TGTGCCAGCAGCGTTTGGACAGGGGAGGAAGAGACCCAGTACTTC,CASSVWTGEEETQYF,TRBD1,-,TRBJ2-5,TRBV9
TGCAGCGTTGAAAGGGCAGGGGGAGGTTATGGCTACACCTTC,CSVERAGGGYGYTF,TRBD1,few,TRBJ1-2,TRBV29-1
TGTGCCAGCAGCCCCCGGCGGGCAGGGCTCGGGAACACTGAAGCTTTCTTT,CASSPRRAGLGNTEAFF,-,few,TRBJ1-1,TRBV7-8
TGTGCCAGCAGCTTAGAGGGCATGGTGAGGGCCGAGCAGTACTTC,CASSLEGMVRAEQYF,-,few,TRBJ2-7,TRBV7-9
TGTGCCAGCAGCTTATCGGCAGGGGGCACAGATACGCAGTATTTT,CASSLSAGGTDTQYF,-,-,TRBJ2-3,TRBV11-2
TGTGCCAGCAGTCCGACGGGTTTCCTTCATAATTCACCCCTCCACTTT,CASSPTGFLHNSPLHF,-,-,TRBJ1-6,TRBV27
TGCGCCAGCAGCTTTGGCCAGGCTCAAGAGACCCAGTACTTC,CASSFGQAQETQYF,-,-,TRBJ2-5,TRBV5-1
TGCGCCAGCAGCCTTGACCCATCAAATAATTCACCCCTCCACTTT,CASSLDPSNNSPLHF,-,-,TRBJ1-6,TRBV5-1
TGTGCCAGCAGTTACTCGGAGGGGATGGGTGGCTACACCTTC,CASSYSEGMGGYTF,-,-,TRBJ1-2,TRBV6-5
TGTGCCAGTATCGGGACAGGGAGAATCTATGGCTACACCTTC,CASIGTGRIYGYTF,TRBD1,-,TRBJ1-2,TRBV19
TGTGCCAGCAGTTACAGTATTATCATGAACACTGAAGCTTTCTTT,CASSYSIIMNTEAFF,-,-,TRBJ1-1,TRBV6-5
TGCAGTGCTAACAGGAATGAAAAACTGTTTTTT,CSANRNEKLFF,-,-,TRBJ1-4,TRBV20-1
TGTGCCAGCAGTGCCGGGACAACTAACTATGGCTACACCTTC,CASSAGTTNYGYTF,-,-,TRBJ1-2,TRBV6-1
TGCAGCGTTGGAAGGACCTCGGGCACTGAAGCTTTCTTT,CSVGRTSGTEAFF,-,-,TRBJ1-1,TRBV29-1
TGTGCCAGCAGTTTTGGCGGAGAGACCCAGTACTTC,CASSFGGETQYF,-,-,TRBJ2-5,TRBV27
TGTGCCAGCAGCCCCTTGGCTGACACTGAAGCTTTCTTT,CASSPLADTEAFF,-,few,TRBJ1-1,TRBV7-3
TGTGCCTGGAGCGGCGGGGAGGGGAGCACAGATACGCAGTATTTT,CAWSGGEGSTDTQYF,TRBD2,-,TRBJ2-3,TRBV30
TGTGCCAGTGGGGACGGGGCTGAAGCTTTCTTT,CASGDGAEAFF,-,-,TRBJ1-1,TRBV6-5
TGCGCCAGCAGCCAAGAGACGGGCAAGCAGTTCTTC,CASSQETGKQFF,-,-,TRBJ2-1,TRBV4-3
TGTGCCAGCAGCACCAGGACAGACACTGAAGCTTTCTTT,CASSTRTDTEAFF,-,-,TRBJ1-1,TRBV9
TGTGCCAGCAGCTTAAAGGACAATTCACCCCTCCACTTT,CASSLKDNSPLHF,-,-,TRBJ1-6,TRBV11-2
TGTGCCAGCTCTCAGACGGACAGCTATGGCTACACCTTC,CASSQTDSYGYTF,-,-,TRBJ1-2,TRBV18
TGTGCCTGGGGACAGGGGGCCGGTCAGCCCCAGCATTTT,CAWGQGAGQPQHF,TRBD1,-,TRBJ1-5,TRBV30
TGCAGCGTTGAAGATCCGCGGGGGGTGGGCACAGATACGCAGTATTTT,CSVEDPRGVGTDTQYF,TRBD2,few,TRBJ2-3,TRBV29-1
TGTGCCAGCAGTGAGTCGCCTAATTCACCCCTCCACTTT,CASSESPNSPLHF,-,few,TRBJ1-6,TRBV6-4
TGCAGCGTAGCCGGGACAGGGGTCGAGCAGTACTTC,CSVAGTGVEQYF,TRBD1,-,TRBJ2-7,TRBV29-1
TGTGCCAGCAGACCATCCCCGGGATCACCCCTCCACTTT,CASRPSPGSPLHF,-,few,TRBJ1-6,TRBV27
TGCGCCAGCAGCTTGGGTAGGTACGATGAGCAGTTCTTC,CASSLGRYDEQFF,-,-,TRBJ2-1,TRBV5-1
TGTGCCAGCAGAGATCCTCCCCCAGGGGTAGAAGCTTTCTTT,CASRDPPPGVEAFF,-,few,TRBJ1-1,TRBV25-1
TGTGCCAGCAGCGTTTCACAGGGCGCCTTGTACTTC,CASSVSQGALYF,-,few,TRBJ2-7,TRBV28
TGTGCCAGCAGTTATGGGGGTTACGGGAATGAGCAGTTCTTC,CASSYGGYGNEQFF,-,few,TRBJ2-1,TRBV7-6